The source of this T cell receptor (beta chain) is a study of T cell repertoires in cytomegalovirus infection. With V trimmed by 5 bases and J by 0 bases, 6 bases remained unmatched. CDR3 size: 16 residues. CDR1 and CDR2 from the germline V gene are SGHVS and FQNEAQ. This clonotype has at least ten counts. Its specificity is unknown. TCRdb recomputed calls from the reads with MiXCR, one row per CDR3 protein. This table has roughly 860,000 distinct CDR3 sequences, 30% to 35% appearing once. The sequencing here drew on cultured CD8+ T cells from PBMCs, taken from culture after CMV antigen stimulation. The chain employs TRBV7-8 and TRBJ1-5; TRBD1 matches 8 bases. The TCR comes from a human donor in good health (CMV status not recorded). Some clones in this sample may be carry-over from other donors' samples. CDR3 nucleotide sequence: TGTGCCAGCAGCCGGGACAGGCCTACTAGCAATCAGCCCCAGCATTTT. Translated, it gives CASSRDRPTSNQPQHF.